This is a list of T cell receptor beta chains from one sample in a study of T cells of healthy individuals. TCRdb re-called the 5' RACE reads with MiXCR, one entry per CDR3 protein. Of about 100,000 distinct CDR3 sequences in the sample, around 17% are singletons; the top ten hold roughly 6.1%. These receptors were obtained from a human donor in good health. Both conserved end residues are part of each CDR3. D genes are given only for firm matches. A clone size is listed for some rows: how often the clone was seen (once, few, many), or a class if it is expanded.

clone size	V gene	D gene	J gene	CDR3 DNA	CDR3 protein
.	TRBV20-1	.	TRBJ2-7	TGCAGTACTAGTGACGGCTCCTACGAGCAGTACTTC	CSTSDGSYEQYF
.	TRBV20-1	.	TRBJ1-1	TGCAGTGCTAGAGTGGGCAACCCGAACACTGAAGCTTTCTTT	CSARVGNPNTEAFF
.	TRBV5-1	.	TRBJ2-5	TGCGCCAGCAGCTTTCGGGGCAAAGAGACCCAGTACTTC	CASSFRGKETQYF
.	TRBV4-1	.	TRBJ2-3	TGCGCCAGCAGCTATATAGGGGCGAGGGTGCCCACAGATACGCAGTATTTT	CASSYIGARVPTDTQYF
.	TRBV14	TRBD2	TRBJ2-3	TGTGCCAGCAGCCCCCTAGCGGGGCGCACAGATACGCAGTATTTT	CASSPLAGRTDTQYF
many	TRBV5-1	TRBD1	TRBJ2-7	TGCGCCAGCAGCCTACAGGGGAATTACGAGCAGTACTTC	CASSLQGNYEQYF
many	TRBV5-1	.	TRBJ2-1	TGCGCCAGCAGCTTGGACAAGGAGGGGTACAATGAGCAGTTCTTC	CASSLDKEGYNEQFF
.	TRBV7-2	TRBD2	TRBJ2-2	TGTGCCAGCACCTTGGAGGGACTACTGAACACCGGGGAGCTGTTTTTT	CASTLEGLLNTGELFF
.	TRBV6-6	.	TRBJ2-1	TGTGCCAGCACTTTAACTCGGGGCTCCTACAATGAGCAGTTCTTC	CASTLTRGSYNEQFF
many	TRBV28	.	TRBJ2-3	TGTGCCAGCAGGCCTCATGGCACAGATACGCAGTATTTT	CASRPHGTDTQYF
few	TRBV28	.	TRBJ2-5	TGTGCCAGCAGTCACAGGGGAGGGATAGAGACCCAGTACTTC	CASSHRGGIETQYF
.	TRBV15	.	TRBJ2-2	TGTGCCACCAGCAGAGGGGGGGCAGGGAAGGCCGGGGAGCTGTTTTTT	CATSRGGAGKAGELFF
.	TRBV5-1	.	TRBJ1-1	TGCGCCAGCAGCTTGGGGAGGGAGGGGATGAACACTGAAGCTTTCTTT	CASSLGREGMNTEAFF
few	TRBV7-2	.	TRBJ2-7	TGTGCCAGCGGGGGGGCTACAGGGCCAAGGGAGCAGTACTTC	CASGGATGPREQYF